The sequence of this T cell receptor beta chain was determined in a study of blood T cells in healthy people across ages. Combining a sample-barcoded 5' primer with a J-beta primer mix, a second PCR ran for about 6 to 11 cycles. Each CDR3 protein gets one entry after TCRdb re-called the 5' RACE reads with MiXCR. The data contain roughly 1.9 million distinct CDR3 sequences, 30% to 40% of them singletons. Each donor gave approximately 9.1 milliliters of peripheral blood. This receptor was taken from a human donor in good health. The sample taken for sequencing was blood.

As DNA, the CDR3 is TGTGCCAGCAGAGATACGACAGGGGGACGCAATGAGCAGTTCTTC. This translates into CASRDTTGGRNEQFF. The chain recombines TRBV6-6 with TRBJ2-1; 9 positions match TRBD1. Germline CDR1 is MNHNY and CDR2 is SVGAGI (reference sequence). J gave up 6 bases and V 6 bases, and 9 bases lay outside the gene matches. This CDR3 has 15 residues.